This entry lists 30 T cell receptor beta chains sequenced from one sample in a study of OX40 agonist ivuxolimab in advanced cancers. To prepare the library, the immunoSEQ multiplex PCR assay was applied. Here the immuneACCESS table is served through TCRdb, limited to in-frame sequences with V and J called. Missing clones are a known gap in these copies; in checked studies unresolved V genes cover under half, and the rest lacks a known reason. Counted in this sample were roughly 130,000 clones; around 95% of them appeared once. Approximately 0.15% of the sample comes from the top ten. This specimen was CD4+ or CD8+ T cells sorted from blood, taken in a trial of the OX40 agonist ivuxolimab. These TCRs come from an adult with an advanced solid tumor such as melanoma, head and neck, liver or kidney cancer.

The chain employs TRBV6-7 and TRBJ2-5; 7 bases align to TRBD1. TRBV6-7 falls under the ORF class, with uncertain function. V was clipped by 5 bases and J by 7 bases; unmatched bases: 25. This CDR3 spans 19 amino acids. CDR3 sequence (DNA): TGTGCCAGCAGTCACCCCACCCTCCGAGGGGGCACGACGGGTTGGACCCAGTACTTC. Its translation: CASSHPTLRGGTTGWTQYF.

V gene TRBV6-1 combines with J gene TRBJ1-5; D is perhaps TRBD1 (6 bases). The V end was cut by 6 bases, the J end by 6 bases, with 15 bases between. The CDR3 contains 14 residues. CDR1 is MNHNS and CDR2 is SASEGT in the germline V gene. This chain's CDR3 is CASSLQGPIQPQHF. The CDR3 region has the DNA TGTGCCAGCAGCCTACAGGGACCCATTCAGCCCCAGCATTTT.

The chain is built from TRBV7-9 and TRBJ2-6; maybe TRBD2 (5 bases). Germline CDR1 reads SEHNR; CDR2 reads FQNEAQ (reference sequence). V lost 1 base to trimming and J lost 2 bases, with 18 bases between them. The CDR3 has 19 amino acids. DNA of the CDR3: TGTGCCAGCAGCTTAGGACGGACTTCCAGGTCCGCTGGGGCCAACGTCCTGACTTTC. Residues: CASSLGRTSRSAGANVLTF.

The CDR3 nucleotides read TGTGCCTGGAGAGCTAGGACCGGACCCTACGAGCAGTACTTC. Amino acid sequence: CAWRARTGPYEQYF. The chain combines TRBV30 with TRBJ2-7, with D unresolved. The CDR3 contains 14 residues. In germline, CDR1 is GTSNPN, CDR2 SVGIG (reference sequence). Trimming stripped 3 bases from V and 2 bases from J, with 14 bases between.

Regarding this clone: Other DNA variants within this sample encode the same CDR3. The rearrangement links TRBV18 to TRBJ1-1; D uncertain. Trimming removed 3 bases from V and 1 base from J, with 6 bases in between. This CDR3 contains 13 residues. The germline gives CDR1 KGHSH, CDR2 LQKENI. The CDR3 coding sequence is TGTGCCAGCTCACCGGACCAGAACACTGAAGCTTTCTTT. It translates to CASSPDQNTEAFF. The complete variable domain, with remaining parts taken from reference TRBV18 and TRBJ1-1, reads NAGVMQNPRHLVRRRGQEARLRCSPMKGHSHVYWYRQLPEEGLKFMVYLQKENIIDESGMPKERFSAEFPKEGPSILRIQQVVRGDSAAYFCASSPDQNTEAFFGQGTRLTVV.

J is TRBJ2-3 and V is TRBV7-9; D is perhaps TRBD1 (7 bases). This CDR3 is 14 amino acids long. CDR1 is SEHNR and CDR2 is FQNEAQ in the germline V gene (reference sequence). V was trimmed by 0 bases and J by 9 bases, leaving 13 bases between them. The chain's CDR3 is CASSLARQGGTQYF. CDR3 DNA: TGTGCCAGCAGCTTAGCTCGACAGGGAGGAACGCAGTATTTT.

The chain joins TRBV7-8 to TRBJ1-1, with D unresolved. Germline values: CDR1 SGHVS, CDR2 FQNEAQ. The germline V and J ends were trimmed by 1 base and 4 bases, with 7 bases remaining between them. CDR3 length equals 13 residues. The CDR3 here is CASSLGAGTEAFF. The CDR3 DNA reads TGTGCCAGCAGCTTAGGGGCAGGCACTGAAGCTTTCTTT. The full variable domain, completed using reference TRBV7-8 and TRBJ1-1, is GAGVSQSPRYKVAKRGQDVALRCDPISGHVSLFWYQQALGQGPEFLTYFQNEAQLDKSGLPSDRFFAERPEGSVSTLKIQRTQQEDSAVYLCASSLGAGTEAFFGQGTRLTVV.

The chain employs TRBV28 and TRBJ2-3; a weak D match, TRBD2 (6 bases). V lost 5 bases and J lost 0, with 12 bases in between. The CDR3 sequence is 15 residues long. From germline, CDR1 is MDHEN and CDR2 SYDVKM. This CDR3 is CASSPRGTSTDTQYF. The CDR3 coding sequence is TGTGCCAGCAGTCCCCGAGGGACTAGCACAGATACGCAGTATTTT.

The gene calls are TRBV7-2 and TRBJ2-7; D remains unclear. Germline V gene data show CDR1 as SGHTA and CDR2 as FQGNSA. CDR3 length: 13 residues. With 5 bases removed from V and 7 bases from J, the gap between germline ends came to 15 bases. The CDR3 protein is CASSPFSSREQYF. Written as DNA, the CDR3 is TGTGCCAGCAGCCCATTTTCATCTAGGGAGCAGTACTTC.

V is TRBV6-5 and J is TRBJ1-4; D is possibly TRBD1 (5 bases). The germline V gene has CDR1 MNHEY and CDR2 SVGAGI. This CDR3 has 14 residues. V gave up 5 bases and J gave up 5 bases, with 12 bases separating them. The CDR3 DNA follows: TGTGCCAGCAGTGCTAGAGGGGTCAATGAAAAACTGTTTTTT. The encoded protein is CASSARGVNEKLFF.

The V gene is TRBV7-9, the J gene TRBJ2-3; 9 bases agree with TRBD2. This CDR3 is built from 19 residues. V lost 5 bases, J lost 4 bases, and 19 bases stayed unmatched. From germline, CDR1 is SEHNR and CDR2 FQNEAQ (reference sequence). The CDR3 DNA reads as TGTGCCAGCAGCGTAGTCCCGGGACTAGCTGGGGGGCGGTCAGATACGCAGTATTTT. Translated, it gives CASSVVPGLAGGRSDTQYF.

Details on this clone: Other nucleotide sequences from this sample produce the same CDR3. The chain is built from TRBV7-6 and TRBJ2-2; D is uncertain. The ends were cut back, 4 bases at V and 1 base at J, with 7 bases in the middle. This CDR3 has 14 amino acids. Germline V gene data show CDR1 as SGHVS and CDR2 as FNYEAQ. CDR3 sequence reads: CASSSQLNTGELFF. CDR3 nucleotide sequence: TGTGCCAGCAGCTCTCAGCTGAACACCGGGGAGCTGTTTTTT.

The chain links TRBV5-1 to TRBJ2-3; 10 bases agree with TRBD1. The CDR3 has 14 amino acids. The junction had 2 bases not matched to a gene; V was cut back by 3 bases and J by 4 bases. Germline loops: CDR1 SGHRS, CDR2 YFSETQ. The CDR3 DNA reads as TGCGCCAGCAGCTCGACAGGGGGCGCAGATACGCAGTATTTT. Its protein is CASSSTGGADTQYF.

This chain links TRBV18 with TRBJ2-1, with a weak D call TRBD2 (6 bases). Germline V gene sequence: CDR1 KGHSH, CDR2 LQKENI. The CDR3 is 16 residues long. With 2 bases removed from V and 1 base from J, the gap between germline ends came to 12 bases. This CDR3 is CASSPERGLSYNEQFF. CDR3 bases: TGTGCCAGCTCACCAGAGAGGGGACTTTCCTACAATGAGCAGTTCTTC.

V usage is TRBV4-2 and J usage is TRBJ2-4, with D possibly being TRBD1 (5 bases). V was cut by 4 bases and J by 0 bases, with 16 bases left in between. CDR3 length: 17 residues. In germline, CDR1 is LGHNA, CDR2 YNFKEQ. CDR3 amino acids: CASSPPGQVLAKNIQYF. CDR3 nucleotide sequence: TGTGCCAGCAGCCCCCCTGGACAAGTCCTAGCCAAAAACATTCAGTACTTC.

The V and J genes are TRBV7-2 and TRBJ1-5, with D possibly matching TRBD1 (5 bases). V shed 1 base and J shed 3 bases, with 10 bases lying between them. Germline V gives CDR1 SGHTA, CDR2 FQGNSA. The CDR3 contains 15 residues. DNA of the CDR3: TGTGCCAGCAGCTTAGAAGGGGCCCTCAATCAGCCCCAGCATTTT. Amino acids: CASSLEGALNQPQHF.

Here the CDR3 reads CASSLGSRAGNTIYF. DNA for the CDR3: TGTGCCAGCAGCTTAGGCTCCAGGGCTGGAAACACCATATATTTT. The rearrangement uses TRBV7-2 and TRBJ1-3, with D perhaps matching TRBD1 (5 bases). V gave up 1 base and J gave up 2 bases, with 9 bases separating them. CDR1 is SGHTA and CDR2 is FQGNSA in the germline V gene. CDR3 length: 15 residues.

This clone has a single count. This chain links TRBV11-1 with TRBJ2-7; maybe TRBD1 (6 bases). The CDR3 contains 14 residues. V was trimmed by 5 bases and J by 3 bases, leaving 14 bases between them. Germline values: CDR1 SGHAT, CDR2 FQDESV (reference sequence). The CDR3 nucleotides are TGTGCCAGCAGCCCACGGACAGCGAGCTACGAGCAGTACTTC. This sequence encodes CASSPRTASYEQYF. Complete variable domain (other parts from reference TRBV11-1 and TRBJ2-7): EAEVAQSPRYKITEKSQAVAFWCDPISGHATLYWYRQILGQGPELLVQFQDESVVDDSQLPKDRFSAERLKGVDSTLKIQPAELGDSAMYLCASSPRTASYEQYFGPGTRLTVT.

J is TRBJ2-7 and V is TRBV5-4, with 7 bases that match TRBD1. The V segment lost 0 bases and the J segment 7 bases; nucleotides outside the gene matches: 4. The CDR3 consists of 13 residues. In germline, CDR1 is SGHNT, CDR2 YYREEE (reference sequence). The CDR3 nucleotides read TGTGCCAGCAGCTTGGACGGCAGGGGGGAGCAGTACTTC. This sequence encodes CASSLDGRGEQYF.

The chain employs TRBV5-1 and TRBJ1-1; the match to TRBD1 covers 8 bases. The CDR3 spans 14 residues. Looked up from germline, CDR1 is SGHRS and CDR2 is YFSETQ. Trimming cost V 9 bases and J 1 base; bases outside gene matches: 8. This CDR3 reads CATGTGSANTEAFF. In DNA form, the CDR3 reads TGCGCCACCGGGACAGGTTCGGCGAACACTGAAGCTTTCTTT.

V gene TRBV19 combines with J gene TRBJ1-5; 7 bases map to TRBD1. This CDR3 comprises 15 residues. Trimming at V came to 5 bases and at J to 0 bases, leaving 4 bases not matched to a gene. CDR1 and CDR2 from the germline V gene are LNHDA and SQIVND (reference sequence). The CDR3 spells CASSYGQVSNQPQHF. In DNA, the CDR3 is TGTGCCAGTAGTTACGGACAGGTTAGCAATCAGCCCCAGCATTTT. Full variable domain (remainder filled in from reference TRBV19 and TRBJ1-5): DGGITQSPKYLFRKEGQNVTLSCEQNLNHDAMYWYRQDPGQGLRLIYYSQIVNDFQKGDIAEGYSVSREKKESFPLTVTSAQKNPTAFYLCASSYGQVSNQPQHFGDGTRLSIL.

V usage is TRBV2 and J usage is TRBJ1-4, with D uncertain. The CDR3 is made up of 18 amino acids. Germline V gives CDR1 SNHLY, CDR2 FYNNEI. Trimming left V 1 base short and J 2 bases short, with 17 bases between. The chain's CDR3 is CASSEGTYLAATNEKLFF. The CDR3 region has the DNA TGTGCCAGCAGTGAAGGTACATACCTGGCCGCGACTAATGAAAAACTGTTTTTT.

This chain joins TRBV6-6 and TRBJ1-5, with a tentative D call TRBD1 (5 bases). Germline assignment: CDR1 MNHNY and CDR2 SVGAGI (reference sequence). V lost 8 bases, J lost 3 bases, and 17 bases lay in between. This CDR3 is 15 amino acids long. CDR3 region: CASAQTSGSNQPQHF. Here the CDR3 DNA reads TGTGCCAGCGCTCAAACTTCAGGGTCCAATCAGCCCCAGCATTTT.

The chain recombines TRBV4-2 with TRBJ1-3, with D hard to call. The CDR3 is made up of 16 amino acids. V gave up 2 bases and J gave up 0 bases, with 11 bases separating them. From germline, CDR1 is LGHNA and CDR2 YNFKEQ. CDR3 DNA: TGTGCCAGCAGCCAAACCGGACTCCACTCTGGAAACACCATATATTTT. Amino acid sequence: CASSQTGLHSGNTIYF.

The J gene is TRBJ2-3, the V gene TRBV19; TRBD1 is a possible D gene (6 bases). Germline CDR1 is LNHDA and CDR2 is SQIVND (reference sequence). This CDR3 has 18 amino acids. V was clipped by 5 bases and J by 0 bases, with 21 bases between them. CDR3 bases: TGTGCCAGTAGTTCCTATGGGGGCGGAGGCCTTAGCACAGATACGCAGTATTTT. Amino acids: CASSSYGGGGLSTDTQYF.

V is TRBV6-1 and J is TRBJ2-2; tentative D call: TRBD1 (6 bases). Germline V lookup: CDR1 MNHNS, CDR2 SASEGT. V was pared by 1 base and J by 5 bases, with 11 bases between. CDR3 length: 15 amino acids. DNA of the CDR3: TGTGCCAGCAGTGAAGGGCGGACAGAGACCGGGGAGCTGTTTTTT. The encoded protein is CASSEGRTETGELFF.

The V call is TRBV5-1, the J call TRBJ2-7, with 7 nucleotides matching TRBD1. This CDR3 spans 15 amino acids. Germline-derived CDR1 and CDR2 are SGHRS and YFSETQ. Germline trimming cut 0 bases from V and 0 bases from J; bases unmatched to any gene: 3. CDR3 sequence: CASSLAGTASYEQYF. CDR3 DNA sequence: TGCGCCAGCAGCTTGGCCGGGACAGCCTCCTACGAGCAGTACTTC.

This chain uses TRBV6-5 with TRBJ2-3, with 11 bases fitting TRBD2. With 6 bases clipped from V and 1 base from J, the junction kept 3 bases outside the gene matches. This CDR3 comprises 15 residues. Germline CDR1 is MNHEY and CDR2 is SVGAGI. The CDR3 DNA reads TGTGCCAGCAGGGCTAGCGGGAGGCGCACAGATACGCAGTATTTT. It encodes CASRASGRRTDTQYF.

The V call is TRBV9, the J call TRBJ2-3; maybe TRBD2 (6 bases). The CDR3 length is 14 residues. Deletions cut 1 base from V and 4 bases from J, with 10 bases between. Germline loops: CDR1 SGDLS, CDR2 YYNGEE. The CDR3 DNA reads TGTGCCAGCAGCGTAACGGGAGTGCCAGATACGCAGTATTTT. Its translation is CASSVTGVPDTQYF. The variable domain in full, with the rest retrieved from reference TRBV9 and TRBJ2-3, is DSGVTQTPKHLITATGQRVTLRCSPRSGDLSVYWYQQSLDQGLQFLIQYYNGEERAKGNILERFSAQQFPDLHSELNLSSLELGDSALYFCASSVTGVPDTQYFGPGTRLTVL.

The chain links TRBV7-8 to TRBJ2-2, with TRBD1 matching over 9 bases. The CDR3 has 14 residues. Trimming at V came to 2 bases and at J to 6 bases, leaving 1 base not matched to a gene. Germline lookup yields CDR1 SGHVS and CDR2 FQNEAQ. CDR3 amino acids: CASSLNRGPGELFF. CDR3 nucleotides: TGTGCCAGCAGCTTAAACAGGGGGCCCGGGGAGCTGTTTTTT.